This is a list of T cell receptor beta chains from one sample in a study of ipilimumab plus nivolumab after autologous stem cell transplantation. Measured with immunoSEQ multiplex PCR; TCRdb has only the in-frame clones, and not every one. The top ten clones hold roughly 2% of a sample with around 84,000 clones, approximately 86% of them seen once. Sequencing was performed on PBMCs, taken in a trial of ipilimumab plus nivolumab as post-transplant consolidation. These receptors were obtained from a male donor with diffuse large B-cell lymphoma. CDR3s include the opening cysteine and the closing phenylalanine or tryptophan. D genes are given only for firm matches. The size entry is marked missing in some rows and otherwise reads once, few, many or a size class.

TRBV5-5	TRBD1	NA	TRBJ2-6	CASSLRPGTGWAGANVLTF	TGTGCCAGCAGCTTAAGACCCGGGACAGGGTGGGCCGGGGCCAACGTCCTGACTTTC
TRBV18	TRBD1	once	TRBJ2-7	CASSSGTGNYEQYF	TGTGCCAGCTCATCCGGGACAGGGAATTACGAGCAGTACTTC
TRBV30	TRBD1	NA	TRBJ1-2	CAWSRVNRDRGHIYGYTF	TGTGCCTGGAGTCGAGTCAACCGGGACAGGGGACATATCTATGGCTACACCTTC
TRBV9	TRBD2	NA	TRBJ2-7	CASSVAPASGGDEQYF	TGTGCCAGCAGCGTAGCCCCGGCTAGCGGGGGGGACGAGCAGTACTTC
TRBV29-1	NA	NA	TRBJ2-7	CSAEASGGGEQYF	TGCAGCGCTGAGGCCAGTGGAGGGGGCGAGCAGTACTTC
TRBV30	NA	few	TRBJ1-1	CAWRRLTSRDTEAFF	TGTGCCTGGAGGCGCCTAACAAGTCGGGACACTGAAGCTTTCTTT
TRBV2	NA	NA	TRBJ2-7	CASSEGRVREQYF	TGTGCCAGCAGTGAAGGCAGGGTACGCGAGCAGTACTTC
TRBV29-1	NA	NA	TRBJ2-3	CSVLLAEPDTQYF	TGCAGCGTTTTGTTAGCTGAGCCAGATACGCAGTATTTT
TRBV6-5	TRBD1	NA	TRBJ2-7	CASSYRDREYEQYF	TGTGCCAGCAGTTACCGGGACAGGGAGTACGAGCAGTACTTC
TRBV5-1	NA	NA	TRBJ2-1	CASSLEGREYNEQFF	TGCGCCAGCAGCTTGGAGGGGCGGGAATACAATGAGCAGTTCTTC
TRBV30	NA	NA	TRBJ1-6	CAWSLKNDPRTLHF	TGTGCCTGGAGCTTAAAAAACGACCCACGGACCCTCCACTTT
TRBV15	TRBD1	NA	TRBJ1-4	CATSRDRGRITTNEKLFF	TGTGCCACCAGCAGGGACAGGGGACGCATTACAACTAATGAAAAACTGTTTTTT
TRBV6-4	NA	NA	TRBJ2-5	CASSRPGRGWGETQYF	TGTGCCAGCAGTAGACCTGGCAGGGGATGGGGGGAGACCCAGTACTTC
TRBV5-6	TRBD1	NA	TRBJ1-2	CASSSGGQANYGYTF	TGTGCCAGCAGCTCAGGGGGACAAGCAAACTATGGCTACACCTTC
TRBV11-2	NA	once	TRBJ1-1	CASSLGGTLRGAFF	TGTGCCAGCAGCCTGGGGGGCACTTTACGTGGAGCTTTCTTT
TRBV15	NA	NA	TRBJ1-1	CATSRDKPRGAEAFF	TGTGCCACCAGCAGAGATAAACCGAGGGGAGCTGAAGCTTTCTTT
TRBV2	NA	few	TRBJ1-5	CASAGGVGNQPQHF	TGTGCCAGCGCGGGGGGGGTCGGCAATCAGCCCCAGCATTTT
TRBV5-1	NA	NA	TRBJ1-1	CASSLDLSYTEAFF	TGCGCCAGCAGCTTGGATCTTAGCTACACTGAAGCTTTCTTT
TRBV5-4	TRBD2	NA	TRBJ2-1	CASSYKRGGPARDEQFF	TGTGCCAGCAGCTACAAGCGGGGGGGCCCTGCCCGAGACGAGCAGTTCTTC
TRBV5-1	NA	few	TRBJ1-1	CASSFEENTEAFF	TGCGCCAGCAGCTTCGAGGAGAACACTGAAGCTTTCTTT
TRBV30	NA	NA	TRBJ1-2	CAWSVPGGGYTF	TGTGCCTGGAGTGTACCCGGGGGTGGCTACACCTTC
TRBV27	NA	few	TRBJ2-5	CASSLFLDSQETQYF	TGTGCCAGCAGTTTATTTCTAGACAGCCAAGAGACCCAGTACTTC
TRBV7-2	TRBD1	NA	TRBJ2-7	CASSLLRDRAVFYEQYF	TGTGCCAGCAGCTTATTGAGGGACAGGGCAGTGTTTTACGAGCAGTACTTC
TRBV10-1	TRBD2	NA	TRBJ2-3	CASSEGLEGTDTQYF	TGCGCCAGCAGTGAGGGACTAGAAGGCACAGATACGCAGTATTTT
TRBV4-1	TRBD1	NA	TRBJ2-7	CASRLSLQGTYEQYF	TGCGCCAGCAGACTATCCTTACAGGGGACCTACGAGCAGTACTTC
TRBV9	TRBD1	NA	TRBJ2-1	CASSGGTERPEQFF	TGTGCCAGCAGCGGGGGGACAGAGCGACCTGAGCAGTTCTTC
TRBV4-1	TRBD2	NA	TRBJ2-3	CASSQDGTSGAADTQYF	TGCGCCAGCAGCCAAGACGGGACTAGCGGTGCGGCAGATACGCAGTATTTT
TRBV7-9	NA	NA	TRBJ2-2	CASSPVLGYTGELFF	TGTGCCAGCAGCCCCGTTCTGGGTTACACCGGGGAGCTGTTTTTT
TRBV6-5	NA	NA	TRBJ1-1	CASSSTDSPAEAFF	TGTGCCAGCAGTTCCACGGACTCCCCGGCTGAAGCTTTCTTT
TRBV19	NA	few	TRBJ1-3	CASSRSLGASSGNTIYF	TGTGCCAGTAGCCGCTCCCTAGGGGCCTCCTCTGGAAACACCATATATTTT
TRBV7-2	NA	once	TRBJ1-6	CASSRDGNNSPLHF	TGTGCCAGCAGCCGGGACGGAAATAATTCACCCCTCCACTTT
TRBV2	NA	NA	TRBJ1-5	CASKFPDQPQHF	TGTGCCAGCAAGTTTCCTGATCAGCCCCAGCATTTT